These T cell receptor beta chains were read from a single sample in a study of blood T cells in healthy people across ages. TCRdb recomputed calls from the 5' RACE reads with MiXCR, one row per CDR3 protein. Of about 1,800,000 distinct CDR3 sequences in the sample, 28% are singletons; the top ten hold roughly 8.2%. Sequenced input: blood. The receptor set was obtained from a woman in her 30s in good health. Both conserved end residues are trimmed from each CDR3. Each record gives: J gene, V gene, CDR3 protein.

>TRBJ2-5|TRBV20-1
SAELAGSETQY
>TRBJ1-2|TRBV12-3/TRBV12-4
ASSELGGLVKYGYT
>TRBJ1-1|TRBV3-1
ASSQATQGGLNTEAF
>TRBJ2-4|TRBV28
ASSRSAATKNIQY
>TRBJ2-6|TRBV28
ASSLLQGGANVLT
>TRBJ2-1|TRBV5-1
ASSGAHGASGYRGPYNEQF
>TRBJ2-4|TRBV14
ASSLLGQGRGGLAKNIQY
>TRBJ1-5|TRBV28
ASTANTGKGQPQH
>TRBJ2-5|TRBV5-1
ASSSGTQRETQY
>TRBJ2-2|TRBV5-1
ASSFASTGELF
>TRBJ2-2|TRBV5-1
ASSWGLTGELF
>TRBJ2-1|TRBV9
ASSIWGLAGGDEQF
>TRBJ2-1|TRBV11-2
VSSTPSPRPGRTYNEQF
>TRBJ2-1|TRBV15
ATLGGDEQF
>TRBJ2-1|TRBV5-1
ASSLVVQPNEQF
>TRBJ2-1|TRBV6-5
ASSYAGTGRDEQF
>TRBJ2-5|TRBV29-1
SVAPQQETQY
>TRBJ1-2|TRBV9
ASSDEGSSYGYT
>TRBJ2-2|TRBV28
ASSFLAGATEGELF
>TRBJ1-2|TRBV3-1
ASSRGGALGGYT
>TRBJ2-1|TRBV30
AWSVLHNNEQF
>TRBJ2-7|TRBV28
ASSKDRGWTYEQY
>TRBJ2-5|TRBV20-1
SASSAPRETQY
>TRBJ2-6|TRBV29-1
SVEDSTRGANVLT
>TRBJ1-2|TRBV28
ASSLAGAMMYGYT
>TRBJ1-2|TRBV20-1
SAISPNRGRYGYT
>TRBJ2-5|TRBV28
ASSPRSGTQY
>TRBJ2-3|TRBV11-2
ASSQRSDTDTQY
>TRBJ2-7|TRBV5-1
ASSLPGTGSEQY
>TRBJ2-4|TRBV3-1
ASSQETWGKNIQY
>TRBJ1-1|TRBV12-3/TRBV12-4
ASSLFGRGEAF
>TRBJ2-1|TRBV7-8
ASSLLVGRSYNEQF
>NA|TRBV12-3/TRBV12-4
ASSTLSGLSGRPYEQY
>TRBJ2-5|TRBV25-1
ASSEWEGKETQY
>TRBJ2-3|TRBV6-5
ASSYRRETDTQY
>TRBJ1-1|TRBV7-2
ASSPGTGDGLTEAF
>TRBJ1-5|TRBV28
ASTLSGGGQPQH
>TRBJ1-5|TRBV15
ATSLRGTGYSNQPQH
>TRBJ2-1|TRBV19
ASSVTGRRGSEQF
>TRBJ1-5|TRBV7-2
TSSRRNQPQH
>TRBJ2-1|TRBV20-1
SARDPSGMSDNEQF
>TRBJ2-7|TRBV29-1
SVEVEQASEEQY
>TRBJ1-5|TRBV5-6
ASSLGRGLGQPQH